This record covers a single T cell receptor (beta chain). The sample comes from a study of blood T cell repertoires in COVID-19. Whole-study context: T cells, B-cell-depleted T cells, or PBMCs supplied cDNA or gDNA.

Germline CDR1 SGHNT, CDR2 YYREEE (reference sequence). Trimming removed 3 bases from V and 3 bases from J, with 16 bases in between. This CDR3 is 15 amino acids long. Sequenced by immunoSEQ multiplex PCR; TCRdb stores in-frame clones only, minus some. The table shows around 300,000 clones, with roughly 90% occurring only once. The V call is TRBV5-4, the J call TRBJ2-7, with a possible D match to TRBD2 (6 bases). The sample consisted of PBMCs or T cells enriched from blood (not recorded which). The receptor was derived from a woman aged 35 to 49 who had recovered from COVID-19. The CDR3 DNA follows: TGTGCCAGCAGCTCCGAGGGGAGGCGCCTCTACGAGCAGTACTTC. Protein product: CASSSEGRRLYEQYF.